These 4 T cell receptor beta chains came from one sample sequenced in a study of CD8 T cells in ankylosing spondylitis. The study's findings and limits: What appeared characteristic of ankylosing spondylitis blood was a TCR beta motif of seven to nine highly homologous variants.

TCRdb processed the 5' RACE reads anew with MiXCR; each CDR3 protein has one entry. The table has fewer than 500,000 distinct CDR3 sequences, 26% seen once. These receptors have no identified antigens. Sequenced material: blood, either unsorted or a sorted T cell fraction (not recorded which). The receptors stem from a male donor with ankylosing spondylitis.

This clonotype was seen at least ten times. The junction departs from germline at one end; a sequencing error may be responsible. V usage is TRBV5-1 and J usage is TRBJ2-2; 7 nucleotides align to TRBD1. The CDR3 contains 14 residues. Germline-derived CDR1 and CDR2 are SGHRS and YFSETQ. The CDR3 protein is CASSLGGSTGELFF. CDR3 sequence (DNA): TGTGCCAGCAGTCTAGGGGGCAGTACCGGGGAGCTGTTTTTT.

V and J are TRBV24-1 and TRBJ2-5; no reliable D call. CDR1 and CDR2 from the germline V gene are KGHDR and SFDVKD. Trimming took off 4 bases at V and 1 base at J, with 9 bases between the two ends. The CDR3 consists of 14 residues. CDR3 nucleotides: TGTGCCACCAGTGACCAAGGGCTCCAAGAGACCCAGTACTTC. Translated, it gives CATSDQGLQETQYF.

The CDR3 region is CSVPTGTSPYNEQFF. Written as DNA, the CDR3 is TGCAGCGTCCCAACCGGGACCAGCCCCTACAATGAGCAGTTCTTC. V and J are TRBV29-1 and TRBJ2-1, with D perhaps being TRBD1 or TRBD2 (5 bases each). This CDR3 spans 15 amino acids. The germline V gene encodes CDR1 SQVTM and CDR2 ANQGSEA. Trimming took off 6 bases at V and 2 bases at J, with 17 bases between the two ends.

In its sample, this clonotype was seen a few times. CDR3 in amino acids: CAISVTGDSYGYTF. CDR3 in DNA: TGTGCCATCAGCGTGACAGGGGACTCCTATGGCTACACCTTC. The chain uses TRBV10-3 and TRBJ1-2; 8 bases map to TRBD1. The ends lost 6 bases at V and 4 bases at J; junction bases unmatched: 7. The CDR3 is 14 residues long. Germline V gives CDR1 ENHRY, CDR2 SYGVKD.